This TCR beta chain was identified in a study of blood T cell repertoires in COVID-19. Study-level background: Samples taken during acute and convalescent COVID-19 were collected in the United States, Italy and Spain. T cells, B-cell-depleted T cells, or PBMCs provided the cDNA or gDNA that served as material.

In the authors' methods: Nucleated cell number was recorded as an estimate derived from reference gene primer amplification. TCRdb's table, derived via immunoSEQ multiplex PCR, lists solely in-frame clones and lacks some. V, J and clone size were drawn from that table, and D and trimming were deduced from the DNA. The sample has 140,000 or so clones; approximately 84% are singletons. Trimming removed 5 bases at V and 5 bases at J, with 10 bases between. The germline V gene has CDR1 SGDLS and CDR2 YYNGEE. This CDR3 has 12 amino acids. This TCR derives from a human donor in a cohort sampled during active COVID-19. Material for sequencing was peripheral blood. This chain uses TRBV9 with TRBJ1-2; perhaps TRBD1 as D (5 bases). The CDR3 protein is CASRGGWYGYTF. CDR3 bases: TGTGCCAGCAGGGGGGGTTGGTATGGCTACACCTTC.